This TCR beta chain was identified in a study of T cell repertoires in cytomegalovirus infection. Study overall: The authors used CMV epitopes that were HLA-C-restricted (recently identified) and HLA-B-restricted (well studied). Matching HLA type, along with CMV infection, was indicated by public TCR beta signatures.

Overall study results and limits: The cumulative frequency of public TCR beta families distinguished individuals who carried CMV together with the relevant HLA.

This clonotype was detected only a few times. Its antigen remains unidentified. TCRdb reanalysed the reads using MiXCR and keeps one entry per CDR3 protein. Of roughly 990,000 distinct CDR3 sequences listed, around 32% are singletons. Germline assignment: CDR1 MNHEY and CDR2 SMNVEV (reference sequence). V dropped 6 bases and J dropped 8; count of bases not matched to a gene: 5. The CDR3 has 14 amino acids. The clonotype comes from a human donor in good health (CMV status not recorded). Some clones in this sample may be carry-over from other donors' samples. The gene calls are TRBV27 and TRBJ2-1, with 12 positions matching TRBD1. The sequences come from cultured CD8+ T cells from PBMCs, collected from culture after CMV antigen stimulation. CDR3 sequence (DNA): TGTGCCAGCAGGACGGGACAGGGGGCTTATGAGCAGTTCTTC. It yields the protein CASRTGQGAYEQFF.